Listed here are 32 T cell receptor beta chains from one sample, sequenced in a study of CD8 T cells in ankylosing spondylitis. TCRdb processed the 5' RACE reads anew with MiXCR; each CDR3 protein has one entry. The repertoire holds about 450,000 distinct CDR3 sequences, with 20% to 30% as singletons. Study-wide points: A motif of several highly homologous TCR beta variants was seen as apparently characteristic of ankylosing spondylitis blood.

For these TCRs, the target antigens are not known. The sequencing input was blood, either unsorted or a sorted T cell fraction (not recorded which). The receptors here all came from a male donor with ankylosing spondylitis.

This clonotype was counted between two and nine times. The V gene is TRBV12-3 or TRBV12-4, the J gene TRBJ1-2, with 7 positions matching TRBD1. J gave up 1 base and V 5 bases, and 7 bases lay outside the gene matches. There are 15 residues in the CDR3. CDR3 DNA sequence: TGTGCCAGCAGTCCGAATGGGGACAGTAACTATGGCTACACCTTC. It codes for CASSPNGDSNYGYTF.

This clonotype came up a few times. The chain recombines TRBV7-2 with TRBJ2-5, with TRBD2 matching over 7 bases. After removal of 3 bases from V and 3 bases from J, the junction contained 4 bases not matched to a gene. The CDR3 sequence is 14 residues long. From germline, CDR1 is SGHTA and CDR2 FQGNSA. The CDR3 reads CASSFPGRKETQYF. The CDR3 bases are TGTGCCAGCAGCTTCCCCGGGAGGAAAGAGACCCAGTACTTC.

The genes are TRBV30 and TRBJ2-1; 9 nucleotides agree with TRBD2. The CDR3 is made up of 15 amino acids. Germline-derived CDR1 and CDR2 are GTSNPN and SVGIG (reference sequence). Unmatched junction bases numbered 3, after V lost 2 bases and J lost 1 base. In DNA form, the CDR3 reads TGTGCCTGGAGTCGACTAGCGGTATCCTACAATGAGCAGTTCTTC. Translating it yields CAWSRLAVSYNEQFF.

The chain links TRBV7-9 to TRBJ2-5, with TRBD1 identical over 7 bases. CDR1 is SEHNR and CDR2 is FQNEAQ in the germline V gene (reference sequence). This CDR3 region has 14 residues. V lost 4 bases to trimming and J lost 3 bases; unmatched junction nucleotides: 5. The DNA for the CDR3 is TGTGCCAGCAGCTCCCGCGACAGGGAAGAGACCCAGTACTTC. Protein: CASSSRDREETQYF.

The rearrangement joins TRBV5-1 to TRBJ2-3; 11 bases are a match to TRBD2. Germline assignment: CDR1 SGHRS and CDR2 YFSETQ. V lost 0 bases, J lost 4 bases, and 7 bases stayed unmatched. The CDR3 sequence is 17 residues long. CDR3 residues: CASSLGVAGGPADTQYF. The DNA of the CDR3 is TGCGCCAGCAGCTTGGGGGTAGCGGGAGGGCCCGCAGATACGCAGTATTTT.

This clonotype came up a few times. The CDR3 reads CASSRDRDFSTEAFF. For the CDR3, the DNA is TGTGCCAGCAGTCGAGACAGAGACTTTAGCACTGAAGCTTTCTTT. The chain joins TRBV7-9 to TRBJ1-1; D possibly corresponds to TRBD1 (5 bases). The V gene's germline CDR1 is SEHNR and CDR2 FQNEAQ (reference sequence). The CDR3 has 15 amino acids. The ends were cut back, 6 bases at V and 4 bases at J, with 18 bases in the middle.

This clonotype has a count of ten or more. The chain joins TRBV5-1 to TRBJ2-7; 8 positions match TRBD2. This CDR3 spans 17 amino acids. The V segment lost 1 base and the J segment 3 bases; nucleotides outside the gene matches: 12. The V gene's germline CDR1 is SGHRS and CDR2 YFSETQ. The CDR3 DNA is TGCGCCAGCAGCTTGTCTCTAGCGGGCAACCCCATCTACGAGCAGTACTTC. Translation: CASSLSLAGNPIYEQYF. Looking up the rest from reference TRBV5-1 and TRBJ2-7 gives the full variable domain: KAGVTQTPRYLIKTRGQQVTLSCSPISGHRSVSWYQQTPGQGLQFLFEYFSETQRNKGNFPGRFSGRQFSNSRSEMNVSTLELGDSALYLCASSLSLAGNPIYEQYFGPGTRLTVT.

The J gene is TRBJ2-1, the V gene TRBV12-3 or TRBV12-4; the match to TRBD2 covers 8 bases. CDR3 length equals 18 residues. J lost 4 bases, V lost 6 bases, and 17 bases had no gene match. The CDR3 sequence: CASSPFGTGGPGYNEQFF. The CDR3 DNA reads as TGTGCCAGCAGCCCCTTCGGGACGGGAGGGCCGGGGTACAATGAGCAGTTCTTC.

This clonotype was found a few times. The J gene is TRBJ2-1, the V gene TRBV10-3; 9 bases map to TRBD2. The CDR3 covers 13 residues. V gave up 2 bases and J gave up 9 bases; unmatched junction bases: 2. Germline CDR1 is ENHRY and CDR2 is SYGVKD. The CDR3 DNA reads TGTGCCATCAGTGAGATACTAGCGGGTGAGCAGTTCTTC. Protein: CAISEILAGEQFF.

The gene calls are TRBV20-1 and TRBJ2-1; 7 positions agree with TRBD2. CDR1 is DFQATT and CDR2 is SNEGSKA in the germline V gene (reference sequence). Trimming at V came to 2 bases and at J to 4 bases, leaving 5 bases not matched to a gene. The CDR3 has 14 residues. The CDR3 spells CSARYQRGYNEQFF. The CDR3 DNA reads TGCAGTGCTAGATATCAGCGGGGATACAATGAGCAGTTCTTC.

The rearrangement links TRBV27 to TRBJ1-1; D ambiguous. CDR1 and CDR2 from the germline V gene are MNHEY and SMNVEV (reference sequence). Trimming shortened V by 6 bases and J by 1 base, and 12 bases separated the two germline ends. The CDR3 contains 14 residues. Here the CDR3 DNA reads TGTGCCAGCAGGCGGACGGTACAGAACACTGAAGCTTTCTTT. It translates to CASRRTVQNTEAFF.

The chain is built from TRBV5-1 and TRBJ2-6, with D perhaps matching TRBD1 (6 bases). Germline CDR1 reads SGHRS; CDR2 reads YFSETQ. Trimming pared 4 bases from V and 0 bases from J, leaving 11 bases between. The CDR3 sequence is 16 residues long. The CDR3 sequence: CASSTGMSSGANVLTF. CDR3 bases: TGCGCCAGCAGCACAGGGATGAGCTCTGGGGCCAACGTCCTGACTTTC.

This clonotype was observed a handful of times. For the CDR3, the DNA is TGCAGTCCTGACAGGGGTTTAAACATTCAGTACTTC. Protein product: CSPDRGLNIQYF. V and J are TRBV20-1 and TRBJ2-4, with 8 bases matching TRBD1. Germline assignment: CDR1 DFQATT and CDR2 SNEGSKA (reference sequence). V lost 8 bases and J lost 6; bases outside the gene matches: 6. This CDR3 is built from 12 residues.

The gene calls are TRBV11-2 and TRBJ1-3; 7 nucleotides match TRBD1. In germline, CDR1 is SGHAT, CDR2 FQNNGV. The length of the CDR3 is 16 residues. The ends lost 5 bases at V and 6 bases at J; junction bases unmatched: 13. The CDR3 reads CASSEGTATYSNTIYF. The CDR3 coding sequence is TGTGCCAGCAGCGAAGGGACAGCGACTTATTCAAACACCATATATTTT.

In its sample, this clonotype was seen a few times. As DNA, the CDR3 is TGTGCCAGCAGCAGCCACAATGAGCAGTTCTTC. It is translated as CASSSHNEQFF. The V call is TRBV11-3, the J call TRBJ2-1; D gene ambiguous. CDR1 and CDR2 from the germline V gene are SGHNT and YENEEA. The V gene lost 5 bases and the J gene lost 5 bases, with 4 bases spanning the gap. The CDR3 covers 11 residues. Full variable domain (rest looked up from reference TRBV11-3 and TRBJ2-1): EAGVVQSPRYKIIEKKQPVAFWCNPISGHNTLYWYLQNLGQGPELLIRYENEEAVDDSQLPKDRFSAERLKGVDSTLKIQPAELGDSAVYLCASSSHNEQFFGPGTRLTVL.

The chain carries TRBV7-9 and TRBJ1-5; 7 bases agree with TRBD1. Trimming cost V 1 base and J 4 bases; bases outside gene matches: 4. Germline V gene lookup returns CDR1 SEHNR and CDR2 FQNEAQ (reference sequence). There are 15 residues in the CDR3. CDR3 region: CASSLGGTANQPQHF. CDR3 DNA: TGTGCCAGCAGCTTAGGCGGGACAGCAAATCAGCCCCAGCATTTT.

This clonotype appeared a few times. The chain recombines TRBV29-1 with TRBJ2-7; 10 bases line up with TRBD1. This CDR3 is built from 13 residues. J gave up 2 bases and V 7 bases, and 5 bases lay outside the gene matches. CDR1 SQVTM and CDR2 ANQGSEA come from the germline V gene. The chain's CDR3 is CSAGTGATYEQYF. DNA for the CDR3: TGCAGCGCCGGGACAGGGGCCACCTACGAGCAGTACTTC.

This clonotype was counted only a few times. The rearrangement uses TRBV7-9 and TRBJ2-2; D unclear. Per germline, CDR1 SEHNR and CDR2 FQNEAQ (reference sequence). The V end lost 0 bases, the J end lost 6 bases, and 17 bases lay between the germline ends. CDR3 length equals 17 residues. CDR3 DNA: TGTGCCAGCAGCTTAGCGGCGTCGATGTGGGATGCCGGGGAGCTGTTTTTT. It yields the protein CASSLAASMWDAGELFF.

The CDR3 here is CASSPGSIETQYF. CDR3 DNA: TGCGCCAGCAGCCCTGGGTCCATAGAGACCCAGTACTTC. V usage is TRBV5-1 and J usage is TRBJ2-5, with D unresolved. V lost 4 bases, J lost 4 bases, and 11 bases lay in between. The germline gives CDR1 SGHRS, CDR2 YFSETQ. CDR3 length: 13 residues.

This clonotype was counted a few times. The chain carries TRBV10-3 and TRBJ2-4, with D possibly matching TRBD1 (6 bases). Trimming took 3 bases from V and 6 from J, leaving 6 bases between them. Looked up from germline, CDR1 is ENHRY and CDR2 is SYGVKD. The CDR3 length is 12 residues. For the CDR3, the DNA is TGTGCCATCAGTGAAGGGGGAAACATTCAGTACTTC. Translating it yields CAISEGGNIQYF.

This clonotype has more than one count but fewer than ten. This rearrangement joins TRBV20-1 to TRBJ2-1; D is undetermined. Germline loops: CDR1 DFQATT, CDR2 SNEGSKA (reference sequence). Trimming stripped 2 bases from V and 7 bases from J, with 12 bases between. The CDR3 runs 13 residues. The CDR3 region is CSARRYLRNEQFF. The CDR3 DNA reads TGCAGTGCTAGAAGGTACCTGAGGAATGAGCAGTTCTTC.

The V gene is TRBV28, the J gene TRBJ1-4; the match to TRBD1 covers 7 bases. The length of the CDR3 is 16 residues. The germline CDR1 and CDR2 sequences are MDHEN and SYDVKM. V was pared by 5 bases and J by 5 bases, with 11 bases of the junction left unmatched. DNA for the CDR3: TGTGCCAGCAGTCCTCCTTGGACAGGAACAAATGAAAAACTGTTTTTT. It translates to CASSPPWTGTNEKLFF.

The chain uses TRBV7-8 and TRBJ1-2; the match to TRBD1 covers 7 bases. The CDR3 sequence is 14 residues long. V was pared by 4 bases and J by 2 bases, with 4 bases of the junction left unmatched. Germline CDR1 reads SGHVS; CDR2 reads FQNEAQ. CDR3 bases: TGTGCCAGCAGCTCGGGGACAGTCAACTATGGCTACACCTTC. It yields the protein CASSSGTVNYGYTF.

This clonotype appeared a few times. The rearrangement links TRBV7-2 to TRBJ2-3; 12 bases align to TRBD2. Germline V lookup: CDR1 SGHTA, CDR2 FQGNSA. This CDR3 has 16 amino acids. V shed 5 bases and J 6 bases; nucleotides not matched to a gene: 9. In DNA, the CDR3 is TGTGCCAGCAGCGCCGGACTAGCGGGGACCATGGATACGCAGTATTTT. It specifies CASSAGLAGTMDTQYF. The full variable domain, with the rest looked up from reference TRBV7-2 and TRBJ2-3, is GAGVSQSPSNKVTEKGKDVELRCDPISGHTALYWYRQSLGQGLEFLIYFQGNSAPDKSGLPSDRFSAERTGGSVSTLTIQRTQQEDSAVYLCASSAGLAGTMDTQYFGPGTRLTVL.

The J gene is TRBJ2-1, the V gene TRBV20-1; 10 bases align to TRBD2. Trimming took 3 bases from V and 5 from J; bases not matched to a gene: 1. The germline gives CDR1 DFQATT, CDR2 SNEGSKA (reference sequence). The CDR3 totals 13 residues. CDR3 sequence: CSASGLADNEQFF. CDR3 nucleotides: TGCAGTGCTAGCGGACTAGCGGACAATGAGCAGTTCTTC.

This clonotype was detected ten times or more. The rearrangement links TRBV9 to TRBJ2-7; tentatively, D is TRBD1 (5 bases). Germline lookup yields CDR1 SGDLS and CDR2 YYNGEE. The V gene lost 4 bases and the J gene lost 2 bases, with 10 bases spanning the gap. The CDR3 has 13 amino acids. CDR3 DNA sequence: TGTGCCAGCAGCAAGACAGAAACCTACGAGCAGTACTTC. Amino acid sequence: CASSKTETYEQYF.

This clonotype has a handful of counts. The chain carries TRBV7-2 and TRBJ1-1; weak D call: TRBD1 (5 bases). The CDR3 has 14 residues. Germline V lookup: CDR1 SGHTA, CDR2 FQGNSA. Trimming took 5 bases from V and 5 from J, leaving 15 bases between them. CDR3 region: CASSPAGRFTEAFF. DNA of the CDR3: TGTGCCAGCAGCCCGGCAGGGAGGTTTACTGAAGCTTTCTTT.

CDR3 sequence reads: CASSHGTSISIQYF. CDR3 coding DNA: TGTGCCAGCAGCCACGGGACTAGCATTTCCATTCAGTACTTC. The gene calls are TRBV3-1 and TRBJ2-4; the match to TRBD2 covers 9 bases. With V trimmed by 3 bases and J by 9 bases, 6 bases remained unmatched. CDR1 and CDR2 from the germline V gene are LGHDT and YNNKEL (reference sequence). The CDR3 has 14 amino acids.

This clonotype was detected a few times. The V call is TRBV20-1, the J call TRBJ2-2, with TRBD2 matching 10 bases. V lost 0 bases to trimming and J lost 8 bases; unmatched junction nucleotides: 9. This CDR3 is built from 16 residues. Germline CDR1 is DFQATT and CDR2 is SNEGSKA (reference sequence). DNA of the CDR3: TGCAGTGCTAGAGATCAGCGAGCGGGAGGGAATGGGGAGCTGTTTTTT. This encodes CSARDQRAGGNGELFF.

This clonotype showed up just a few times. This rearrangement joins TRBV18 to TRBJ2-5; 9 nucleotides line up with TRBD1. V was pared by 6 bases and J by 2 bases, with 16 bases of the junction left unmatched. The CDR3 totals 18 residues. Germline CDR1 and CDR2: KGHSH and LQKENI. The CDR3 loop reads CASSPRDRALQGQETQYF. The CDR3 DNA reads TGTGCCAGCTCCCCCCGGGACAGGGCGCTCCAGGGGCAAGAGACCCAGTACTTC.

This chain connects TRBV7-8 to TRBJ2-7, with a possible D match to TRBD2 (6 bases). Trimming cost V 3 bases and J 6 bases, with 18 bases left between them. The CDR3 runs 15 residues. Germline loops: CDR1 SGHVS, CDR2 FQNEAQ. The CDR3 region is CASSFDLRNGGEQYF. DNA of the CDR3: TGTGCCAGCAGCTTCGACCTCCGTAACGGGGGCGAGCAGTACTTC.

The genes are TRBV7-2 and TRBJ2-3; 12 bases align to TRBD2. J lost 8 bases, V lost 5 bases, and 11 bases had no gene match. The CDR3 is 16 residues long. Germline loops: CDR1 SGHTA, CDR2 FQGNSA. CDR3 in amino acids: CASSPWTSGASGTQYF. The CDR3 DNA sequence: TGTGCCAGCAGCCCTTGGACTAGCGGGGCTTCCGGTACGCAGTATTTT.